The sequence of this TCR beta chain was determined in a study of T cell repertoires in cytomegalovirus infection. Worth noting for this clonotype: What it binds is unknown.

Unmatched junction bases numbered 2, after V lost 1 base and J lost 3 bases. The CDR3 covers 14 residues. Germline loops: CDR1 ENHRY, CDR2 SYGVKD. TCRdb recomputed calls from the reads with MiXCR, one row per CDR3 protein. The sample has more than 45,000 distinct CDR3 sequences, 20% seen once. Study-level findings and limits: The ex vivo response was dominated by HLA-C-restricted CMV-specific TCR beta clonotypes.

The chain is built from TRBV10-3 and TRBJ2-5; 7 positions agree with TRBD2. The source is a human donor in good health (CMV status not recorded). Some clones in this sample may be carry-over from other donors' samples. The sample consisted of CD8+ T cells from cultured PBMCs, taken from culture after CMV antigen stimulation. For the CDR3, the DNA is TGTGCCATCAGTGAGTACGCGGGAGAAGAGACCCAGTACTTC. Translation gives CAISEYAGEETQYF.